These 32 T cell receptor beta chains share one sample of origin, sequenced in a study of blood T cell repertoires in COVID-19 (TCRdb year 2020). The library was obtained by the immunoSEQ multiplex PCR assay. TCRdb holds this immuneACCESS table with in-frame rearrangements only. Some clones are missing; in checked studies, unresolved V genes explain under half, and the rest has no known cause. The sample table contains 190,000 or so clones; only one count was recorded for 86% of them. The top ten hold 2.9% of the sample. The sequencing sample was made of peripheral blood. The receptor set was obtained from a woman younger than 45 with active or convalescent COVID-19.

The J gene is TRBJ2-3, the V gene TRBV7-2, with 9 bases lining up with TRBD2. Per germline, CDR1 SGHTA and CDR2 FQGNSA. Unmatched junction bases numbered 11, after V lost 1 base and J lost 3 bases. CDR3 length equals 18 residues. CDR3 amino acids: CASSLVVISGRTTDTQYF. CDR3 DNA: TGTGCCAGCAGCTTAGTAGTTATTAGCGGGAGAACTACAGATACGCAGTATTTT. The full variable domain, rest sourced from reference TRBV7-2 and TRBJ2-3, is GAGVSQSPSNKVTEKGKDVELRCDPISGHTALYWYRQSLGQGLEFLIYFQGNSAPDKSGLPSDRFSAERTGGSVSTLTIQRTQQEDSAVYLCASSLVVISGRTTDTQYFGPGTRLTVL.

V and J are TRBV15 and TRBJ1-2; 7 positions match TRBD1. With 0 bases clipped from V and 5 bases from J, the junction kept 6 bases outside the gene matches. This CDR3 contains 15 residues. Per germline, CDR1 LNHNV and CDR2 YYDKDF (reference sequence). DNA of the CDR3: TGTGCCACCAGCAGAGATAGGCAGGGGGGATATGGCTACACCTTC. It specifies CATSRDRQGGYGYTF.

This chain uses TRBV19 with TRBJ1-2, with TRBD1 matching 8 bases. The V gene's germline CDR1 is LNHDA and CDR2 SQIVND (reference sequence). Trimming took 5 bases from V and 9 from J; bases not matched to a gene: 5. The CDR3 totals 12 residues. CDR3 DNA sequence: TGTGCCAGTAGTTTCGCAGGGGGCCGCTACACCTTC. The encoded protein is CASSFAGGRYTF.

This chain uses TRBV12-3 or TRBV12-4 with TRBJ2-7; a possible D gene is TRBD2 (5 bases). Trimming stripped 7 bases from V and 6 bases from J, with 13 bases between. The CDR3 is made up of 12 amino acids. The CDR3 DNA sequence: TGTGCCAGCACCAACGGAGGTCCCGAGCAGTACTTC. This translates into CASTNGGPEQYF.

The rearrangement joins TRBV7-2 to TRBJ2-7; D call uncertain. This CDR3 has 14 residues. CDR1 and CDR2 from the germline V gene are SGHTA and FQGNSA. The V and J ends lost 0 bases and 2 bases respectively, with 8 bases between them. CDR3 nucleotides: TGTGCCAGCAGCTTAGCCCCACCAGCCTACGAGCAGTACTTC. Amino acids: CASSLAPPAYEQYF. Filled out from reference TRBV7-2 and TRBJ2-7, the complete variable domain reads GAGVSQSPSNKVTEKGKDVELRCDPISGHTALYWYRQSLGQGLEFLIYFQGNSAPDKSGLPSDRFSAERTGGSVSTLTIQRTQQEDSAVYLCASSLAPPAYEQYFGPGTRLTVT.

Concerning this clone itself: Additional DNA sequences in this sample encode the identical CDR3. This sequence joins TRBV18 and TRBJ1-2; 11 bases match TRBD1. Germline V gives CDR1 KGHSH, CDR2 LQKENI. V lost 2 bases to trimming and J lost 4 bases; unmatched junction nucleotides: 0. CDR3 size: 14 residues. In DNA, the CDR3 is TGTGCCAGCTCACCAGGGACAGGGGGCTATGGCTACACCTTC. This translates into CASSPGTGGYGYTF.

This sequence joins TRBV5-6 and TRBJ1-5, with D possibly matching TRBD1 (6 bases). Trimming left V 0 bases short and J 7 bases short, with 14 bases between. From germline, CDR1 is SGHDT and CDR2 YYEEEE. The CDR3 has 15 residues. The DNA of the CDR3 is TGTGCCAGCAGCTTGGGAGGGGGGGAAAGGCAGCCCCAGCATTTT. It is translated as CASSLGGGERQPQHF.

This clone occurred a few times. The rearrangement joins TRBV5-1 to TRBJ2-7, with 10 nucleotides matching TRBD2. In germline, CDR1 is SGHRS, CDR2 YFSETQ. The CDR3 has 15 residues. V gave up 5 bases and J gave up 0 bases; unmatched junction bases: 5. In DNA, the CDR3 is TGCGCCAGCAGGGGAGGACTAGCGGTCTCCTACGAGCAGTACTTC. It is translated as CASRGGLAVSYEQYF.

This clone was found a few times. V usage is TRBV4-1 and J usage is TRBJ2-7; 10 nucleotides line up with TRBD2. The germline V gene has CDR1 MGHRA and CDR2 YSYEKL. CDR3 size: 17 residues. J was trimmed by 7 bases and V by 1 base; bases with no gene match: 13. Written as DNA, the CDR3 is TGCGCCAGCAGCCAAGGAGAATTGCTAGCGGGGGCCCAAGAGCAGTACTTC. This translates into CASSQGELLAGAQEQYF.

CDR3 sequence: CARRDDRLSYGYTF. The CDR3 DNA reads as TGTGCCAGGAGAGATGACAGGCTGTCGTACGGCTACACCTTC. V usage is TRBV6-5 and J usage is TRBJ1-2; D might be TRBD1 (6 bases). The CDR3 extends over 14 amino acids. CDR1 and CDR2 from the germline V gene are MNHEY and SVGAGI. With 9 bases removed from V and 8 bases from J, the gap between germline ends came to 22 bases.

The chain couples TRBV29-1 to TRBJ1-2; 7 nucleotides align to TRBD1. The CDR3 consists of 12 residues. V trimming: 8 bases; J trimming: 8 bases; junction bases outside the gene matches: 11. Germline CDR1 SQVTM, CDR2 ANQGSEA. The CDR3 DNA reads as TGCAGCATCCCGGGACAGCAAGGGGGCTACACCTTC. Translating it yields CSIPGQQGGYTF.

This sequence joins TRBV27 and TRBJ2-1; possibly TRBD2 for D (5 bases). CDR3 length equals 16 residues. Germline V lookup: CDR1 MNHEY, CDR2 SMNVEV (reference sequence). Trimming pared 3 bases from V and 7 bases from J, leaving 19 bases between. The CDR3 sequence is CASSFLPPSSGNEQFF. CDR3 coding DNA: TGTGCCAGCAGTTTCCTCCCCCCTAGCTCTGGGAATGAGCAGTTCTTC.

This clone has just one count. In DNA form, the CDR3 reads TGTGCCAGCAGTGAGTTTCAGTTTGTGGTCTCTGGGGCCAACGTCCTGACTTTC. Amino acids: CASSEFQFVVSGANVLTF. This chain connects TRBV2 to TRBJ2-6; no firm D call. This CDR3 region has 18 residues. Germline V gene sequence: CDR1 SNHLY, CDR2 FYNNEI. The V gene lost 3 bases and the J gene lost 0 bases, with 15 bases spanning the gap. The complete variable domain, with remaining parts taken from reference TRBV2 and TRBJ2-6, reads EPEVTQTPSHQVTQMGQEVILRCVPISNHLYFYWYRQILGQKVEFLVSFYNNEISEKSEIFDDQFSVERPDGSNFTLKIRSTKLEDSAMYFCASSEFQFVVSGANVLTFGAGSRLTVL.

The chain recombines TRBV28 with TRBJ1-4; maybe TRBD1 (5 bases). Per germline, CDR1 MDHEN and CDR2 SYDVKM. The CDR3 consists of 17 residues. V was trimmed by 5 bases and J by 3 bases, leaving 19 bases between them. The CDR3 is CASSTRRGGSANEKLFF. For the CDR3, the DNA is TGTGCCAGCAGTACCCGACGGGGGGGATCAGCTAATGAAAAACTGTTTTTT. The full variable domain, rest sourced from reference TRBV28 and TRBJ1-4, is DVKVTQSSRYLVKRTGEKVFLECVQDMDHENMFWYRQDPGLGLRLIYFSYDVKMKEKGDIPEGYSVSREKKERFSLILESASTNQTSMYLCASSTRRGGSANEKLFFGSGTQLSVL.

This chain connects TRBV10-2 to TRBJ1-2; D unclear. V was cut by 0 bases and J by 5 bases, with 10 bases left in between. The CDR3 contains 14 residues. Per germline, CDR1 WSHSY and CDR2 SAAADI. Here the CDR3 reads CASSESLLVYGYTF. The CDR3 DNA is TGCGCCAGCAGTGAGTCTTTGCTAGTTTATGGCTACACCTTC.

The sample holds a few counts of this clone. V is TRBV10-3 and J is TRBJ1-2, with 7 bases identical to TRBD1. Germline V gives CDR1 ENHRY, CDR2 SYGVKD. The CDR3 totals 13 residues. The ends lost 6 bases at V and 2 bases at J; junction bases unmatched: 3. The CDR3 is CAISLGQNYGYTF. The CDR3 coding sequence is TGTGCCATCAGCCTGGGACAGAACTATGGCTACACCTTC.

The chain uses TRBV12-5 and TRBJ1-3; perhaps TRBD1 as D (5 bases). CDR3 size: 15 residues. The germline V and J ends were trimmed by 5 bases and 2 bases, with 13 bases remaining between them. Germline CDR1 is LGHNT and CDR2 is FRNRAP. The CDR3 loop is CASGPQGSTGNTIYF. DNA of the CDR3: TGTGCTAGTGGTCCCCAGGGTTCGACTGGAAACACCATATATTTT.

The genes are TRBV19 and TRBJ2-5; TRBD2 agrees at 12 bases. V lost 2 bases, J lost 4 bases, and 5 bases stayed unmatched. Germline loops: CDR1 LNHDA, CDR2 SQIVND (reference sequence). The length of the CDR3 is 16 residues. CDR3 sequence reads: CASSILAGGPGETQYF. CDR3 nucleotide sequence: TGTGCCAGTAGTATACTAGCGGGAGGGCCGGGAGAGACCCAGTACTTC.

The CDR3 loop reads CASSESGGLGYTF. The CDR3 DNA reads TGCGCCAGCAGTGAATCAGGGGGCTTGGGCTACACCTTC. The chain links TRBV10-2 to TRBJ1-2, with TRBD1 identical over 8 bases. The germline gives CDR1 WSHSY, CDR2 SAAADI. With V trimmed by 3 bases and J by 8 bases, 5 bases remained unmatched. CDR3 size: 13 residues.

The V and J genes are TRBV19 and TRBJ1-2; 10 nucleotides match TRBD1. Germline CDR1 and CDR2: LNHDA and SQIVND (reference sequence). With V trimmed by 9 bases and J by 8 bases, 12 bases remained unmatched. The CDR3 extends over 14 amino acids. The CDR3 spells CASGTGDFMSGYTF. The CDR3, as DNA: TGTGCCAGCGGGACAGGGGATTTTATGTCGGGCTACACCTTC.

This chain connects TRBV7-2 to TRBJ1-2; TRBD1 agrees at 8 bases. V lost 5 bases to trimming and J lost 3 bases; unmatched junction nucleotides: 8. Germline CDR1 and CDR2: SGHTA and FQGNSA. The CDR3 is 15 amino acids. This chain's CDR3 is CASSQKLQGDYGYTF. The CDR3 DNA sequence: TGTGCCAGCAGCCAAAAACTACAGGGGGACTATGGCTACACCTTC.

The chain uses TRBV4-1 and TRBJ1-2, with 11 bases aligning to TRBD1. V was pared by 1 base and J by 6 bases, with 10 bases of the junction left unmatched. In germline, CDR1 is MGHRA, CDR2 YSYEKL. The CDR3 runs 17 residues. For the CDR3, the DNA is TGCGCCAGCAGCCAAGGGACAGGGGGCGCTTCAAATAATGGCTACACCTTC. As protein: CASSQGTGGASNNGYTF.

This chain joins TRBV6-5 and TRBJ2-7, with D perhaps matching TRBD1 (6 bases). The CDR3 runs to 12 residues. V lost 5 bases and J 6 bases, leaving 11 bases between the germline ends. Germline V lookup: CDR1 MNHEY, CDR2 SVGAGI. Here the CDR3 reads CASSQGIGEQYF. CDR3 coding DNA: TGTGCCAGCAGTCAGGGGATCGGCGAGCAGTACTTC.

The chain couples TRBV7-9 to TRBJ2-3; 10 nucleotides agree with TRBD1. Germline V gene data show CDR1 as SEHNR and CDR2 as FQNEAQ (reference sequence). V lost 5 bases to trimming and J lost 3 bases; unmatched junction nucleotides: 5. There are 15 residues in the CDR3. In nucleotides, the CDR3 is TGTGCCAGCAGCCTTTGGACAGGGGGAACAGATACGCAGTATTTT. Translated, it gives CASSLWTGGTDTQYF.

The chain links TRBV7-2 to TRBJ2-1; possible D gene TRBD1, 6 bases. This CDR3 has 13 amino acids. CDR1 is SGHTA, CDR2 FQGNSA, per germline. Trimming shortened V by 5 bases and J by 12 bases, and 17 bases separated the two germline ends. Here the CDR3 DNA reads TGTGCCAGCAGCGCGGACAGCACCGAGGTGCAGTTCTTC. Encoded protein: CASSADSTEVQFF.

This clone was detected once. The rearrangement uses TRBV7-9 and TRBJ1-1; 12 bases match TRBD1. CDR3 size: 17 residues. V was pared by 3 bases and J by 3 bases, with 8 bases of the junction left unmatched. Germline CDR1 is SEHNR and CDR2 is FQNEAQ (reference sequence). The CDR3 DNA reads as TGTGCCAGCAGCTTGAGCGGGACAGGGGGCGGGTACACTGAAGCTTTCTTT. Translation gives CASSLSGTGGGYTEAFF.

This chain uses TRBV28 with TRBJ1-2, with 10 bases matching TRBD1. The CDR3 is made up of 15 amino acids. Germline CDR1 reads MDHEN; CDR2 reads SYDVKM. Trimming took 5 bases from V and 8 from J; bases not matched to a gene: 11. CDR3 amino acids: CASSRGGDRGTGYTF. In nucleotides, the CDR3 is TGTGCCAGCAGTAGGGGCGGGGACAGGGGAACAGGCTACACCTTC.

The J gene is TRBJ2-3, the V gene TRBV7-6; D remains ambiguous. Trimming stripped 2 bases from V and 2 bases from J, with 8 bases between. Germline loops: CDR1 SGHVS, CDR2 FNYEAQ. This CDR3 has 14 amino acids. CDR3 amino acids: CASSLWADTDTQYF. The CDR3 DNA reads as TGTGCCAGCAGCTTATGGGCAGACACAGATACGCAGTATTTT.

This chain links TRBV9 with TRBJ1-2, with D tentatively TRBD1 (6 bases). Trimming took 6 bases from V and 5 from J, leaving 14 bases between them. The CDR3 has 13 amino acids. Per germline, CDR1 SGDLS and CDR2 YYNGEE. The CDR3 coding sequence is TGTGCCAGCAACGAGGGGGGGAGGTATGGCTACACCTTC. This encodes CASNEGGRYGYTF.

This clone occurred a few times. The V and J genes are TRBV18 and TRBJ2-2; 7 bases are a match to TRBD1. This CDR3 has 13 amino acids. J was trimmed by 5 bases and V by 8 bases; bases with no gene match: 5. CDR1 is KGHSH, CDR2 LQKENI, per germline. CDR3 region: CASVGQSTGELFF. Here the CDR3 DNA reads TGTGCCAGCGTGGGACAGAGTACCGGGGAGCTGTTTTTT.

The count of this clone is one. The chain links TRBV11-3 to TRBJ2-5; 8 positions match TRBD1. The germline gives CDR1 SGHNT, CDR2 YENEEA. The CDR3 contains 17 residues. The trim removed 0 bases at V and 2 bases at J, leaving 8 bases unmatched. In DNA, the CDR3 is TGTGCCAGCAGCTTAGAATCATACGGGACAGGTCAAGAGACCCAGTACTTC. It translates to CASSLESYGTGQETQYF.

This clone showed up just once. This rearrangement joins TRBV5-1 to TRBJ1-5, with unresolved D. Between the trimmed V and J ends, which lost 1 base and 3 bases, there was a span of 11 bases. The CDR3 runs 15 residues. Per the germline V gene, CDR1 is SGHRS and CDR2 is YFSETQ. CDR3: CASSLLGWANQPQHF. The CDR3 region has the DNA TGCGCCAGCAGCTTGTTAGGATGGGCCAATCAGCCCCAGCATTTT.